The 17 T cell receptor beta chains given below trace back to one sample, sequenced in a study of OX40 agonist ivuxolimab in advanced cancers. The table came from immunoSEQ multiplex PCR; TCRdb's copy has only in-frame clones and leaves some out. The sample lists about 55,000 clones, 84% occurring once. The sample in question was CD4+ or CD8+ T cells sorted from blood, obtained in a trial of the OX40 agonist ivuxolimab. These receptors were taken from an adult with an advanced solid tumor such as melanoma, head and neck, liver or kidney cancer.

The chain couples TRBV21-1 to TRBJ1-3. TRBV21-1 is shown as a pseudogene. CDR3 length: 16 amino acids. The CDR3, as DNA: TGTGCCAGCAGCAAAGGAGCGGCTAGCTCTGGAAACACCATATATTTT. Translating it yields CASSKGAASSGNTIYF.

Comments on this clone: This same CDR3 is encoded by further DNA sequences in the sample. The chain has TRBV28 and TRBJ2-1, with D uncertain. Germline V lookup: CDR1 MDHEN, CDR2 SYDVKM. The CDR3 has 14 amino acids. The ends were cut back, 5 bases at V and 4 bases at J, with 12 bases in the middle. The DNA of the CDR3 is TGTGCCAGCAGTCTACCGATCGCTTACAATGAGCAGTTCTTC. It translates to CASSLPIAYNEQFF.

V gene TRBV7-7 combines with J gene TRBJ2-7; D is undetermined. Germline V gene lookup returns CDR1 SSHAT and CDR2 FNYEAQ (reference sequence). The V and J ends lost 3 bases and 3 bases respectively, with 3 bases between them. This CDR3 has 11 amino acids. The CDR3 DNA sequence: TGTGCCAGCAGCTTCTGCTACGAGCAGTACTTC. As protein: CASSFCYEQYF.

J is TRBJ1-3 and V is TRBV28; D is perhaps TRBD1 (5 bases). Germline V gene sequence: CDR1 MDHEN, CDR2 SYDVKM. The length of the CDR3 is 16 residues. V gave up 5 bases and J gave up 1 base, with 15 bases separating them. CDR3 protein: CASSPPGGISGNTIYF. CDR3 nucleotides: TGTGCCAGCAGTCCCCCTGGGGGAATTTCTGGAAACACCATATATTTT.

V and J are TRBV5-6 and TRBJ1-2; 9 bases align to TRBD1. CDR1 is SGHDT and CDR2 is YYEEEE in the germline V gene. The CDR3 contains 15 residues. Trimming removed 1 base from V and 0 bases from J; junction bases left unmatched: 1. DNA of the CDR3: TGTGCCAGCAGCTTGACAGGGGGCTCTAACTATGGCTACACCTTC. Protein: CASSLTGGSNYGYTF.

A word on this clone: The junction differs from germline at one of its ends, possibly a read error. The gene calls are TRBV10-2 and TRBJ1-2; TRBD1 agrees at 11 bases. Germline V gene lookup returns CDR1 WSHSY and CDR2 SAAADI. CDR3 length: 14 residues. The CDR3 DNA sequence: TGCGCCAGCAGTGAAGGGACAGGGGGACGTCGGCCTCACTTC. This codes for CASSEGTGGRRPHF.

The chain joins TRBV5-5 to TRBJ1-5, with unresolved D. Trimming took off 1 base at V and 7 bases at J, with 9 bases between the two ends. Germline CDR1 is SGHKS and CDR2 is YYEKEE (reference sequence). This CDR3 is 13 amino acids long. In DNA, the CDR3 is TGTGCCAGCAGCTTGTTTGGAGAACAGCCCCAGCATTTT. Protein sequence: CASSLFGEQPQHF.

The chain uses TRBV10-3 and TRBJ2-3; D uncertain. Deletions cut 10 bases from V and 6 bases from J, with 11 bases between. The CDR3 totals 11 residues. Per the germline V gene, CDR1 is ENHRY and CDR2 is SYGVKD. The CDR3 spells CATLSGDTQYF. The CDR3 nucleotides are TGTGCCACCCTATCCGGGGATACGCAGTATTTT.

The V call is TRBV20-1, the J call TRBJ1-1; D might be TRBD1 (5 bases). The CDR3 has 11 amino acids. Trimming left V 4 bases short and J 8 bases short, with 11 bases between. Per germline, CDR1 DFQATT and CDR2 SNEGSKA (reference sequence). The CDR3 spells CSATIDREAFF. DNA for the CDR3: TGCAGTGCTACTATAGACAGAGAAGCTTTCTTT.

The chain couples TRBV18 to TRBJ2-5, with 10 positions matching TRBD1. The CDR3 covers 16 residues. Trimming at V came to 1 base and at J to 4 bases, leaving 6 bases not matched to a gene. Germline V CDR1 and CDR2: KGHSH, LQKENI. The CDR3 coding sequence is TGTGCCAGCTCACCACGGCGGGACAGGGGAATAGAGACCCAGTACTTC. It yields the protein CASSPRRDRGIETQYF.

The J gene is TRBJ1-1, the V gene TRBV10-2; the D is unclear. This CDR3 has 16 amino acids. Trimming left V 0 bases short and J 9 bases short, with 20 bases between. Germline CDR1 WSHSY, CDR2 SAAADI. The DNA for the CDR3 is TGCGCCAGCAGTGAGTCATCCGAAGTTACAACCCGTAAAGCTTTCTTT. Its translation: CASSESSEVTTRKAFF.

V usage is TRBV5-1 and J usage is TRBJ1-3; D is uncertain. This CDR3 comprises 14 residues. Germline V gene lookup returns CDR1 SGHRS and CDR2 YFSETQ. V gave up 0 bases and J gave up 7 bases, with 11 bases separating them. The CDR3 spells CASSLVDTGNTIYF. DNA for the CDR3: TGCGCCAGCAGCTTGGTCGACACCGGGAACACCATATATTTT. The variable domain in full, completed from reference TRBV5-1 and TRBJ1-3, reads KAGVTQTPRYLIKTRGQQVTLSCSPISGHRSVSWYQQTPGQGLQFLFEYFSETQRNKGNFPGRFSGRQFSNSRSEMNVSTLELGDSALYLCASSLVDTGNTIYFGEGSWLTVV.

In its sample, this clone was seen once. The chain uses TRBV5-1 and TRBJ2-3; possibly TRBD2 for D (6 bases). Germline values: CDR1 SGHRS, CDR2 YFSETQ. Trimming removed 0 bases from V and 5 bases from J, with 10 bases in between. The CDR3 sequence is 14 residues long. CDR3 coding DNA: TGCGCCAGCAGCTTGGTGTCCGGGGGAGATACGCAGTATTTT. It yields the protein CASSLVSGGDTQYF.

The chain uses TRBV29-1 and TRBJ1-4; no definite D call. The CDR3 is 12 amino acids. Trimming removed 2 bases from V and 5 bases from J, with 6 bases in between. Germline V gene sequence: CDR1 SQVTM, CDR2 ANQGSEA. The CDR3 DNA reads TGCAGCGTTGAAACGGGGAATGAAAAACTGTTTTTT. Translated: CSVETGNEKLFF.

The chain links TRBV4-1 to TRBJ1-1, with 10 bases fitting TRBD1. The CDR3 has 16 amino acids. Germline loops: CDR1 MGHRA, CDR2 YSYEKL. V trimming: 3 bases; J trimming: 5 bases; junction bases outside the gene matches: 9. In nucleotides, the CDR3 is TGCGCCAGCAGCCACCCCGGGGGACAGGGGCGAACTGAAGCTTTCTTT. It codes for CASSHPGGQGRTEAFF.

V gene TRBV11-2 combines with J gene TRBJ1-1; 7 nucleotides line up with TRBD1. V was clipped by 5 bases and J by 5 bases; unmatched bases: 5. The germline V gene encodes CDR1 SGHAT and CDR2 FQNNGV. The CDR3 spans 13 residues. The CDR3 DNA reads as TGTGCCAGCAGCCCCGACAGGGAAACTGAAGCTTTCTTT. This codes for CASSPDRETEAFF. The full variable domain, in which reference TRBV11-2 and TRBJ1-1 provide the parts outside the CDR3, is EAGVAQSPRYKIIEKRQSVAFWCNPISGHATLYWYQQILGQGPKLLIQFQNNGVVDDSQLPKDRFSAERLKGVDSTLKIQPAKLEDSAVYLCASSPDRETEAFFGQGTRLTVV.

The J gene is TRBJ1-2, the V gene TRBV30; D might be TRBD1 (6 bases). Germline V gene lookup returns CDR1 GTSNPN and CDR2 SVGIG (reference sequence). V dropped 4 bases and J dropped 4 bases, with 10 bases sitting between them. This CDR3 contains 12 residues. The chain's CDR3 is CAWTRDTYGYTF. In DNA, the CDR3 is TGTGCCTGGACAAGGGACACCTATGGCTACACCTTC.